This T cell receptor (beta chain) was sequenced in a study of T-cell reconstitution after alpha-beta-depleted transplantation in children. Using unique molecular identifiers, the investigators prepared the TCRbeta library. TCRdb analysed the PCR reads with MiXCR anew, one entry per CDR3 protein. The sample lists a few hundred thousand distinct CDR3 sequences, roughly a quarter occurring once. The sample holds a few counts of this clonotype. Its antigen is unidentified. Study-level results: It was reported that alpha-beta T cells came from several hundred expanded graft clones (about two months after transplant). After transplant, high TCRbeta diversity at day 60 in some patients arose from surviving recipient T cells and thymic progenitors. Diversity and T-cell counts at one year after transplant derived mostly from new T cells.

The sequence came from a boy under two years old with Wiskott-Aldrich syndrome, due to receive a stem cell transplant. Material: PBMCs, obtained before TCRalphabeta/CD19-depleted stem cell transplant.

The CDR3 nucleotides are TGCGCCAGCAGCCAGACTAGCGGGAGGTCTATTGAGCAGTTCTTC. Translated, it gives CASSQTSGRSIEQFF. The J gene is TRBJ2-1, the V gene TRBV5-1, with 13 bases identical to TRBD2. J was trimmed by 9 bases and V by 4 bases; bases with no gene match: 7. Per germline, CDR1 SGHRS and CDR2 YFSETQ. The CDR3 has 15 amino acids.